This TCR beta chain comes out of a study of blood T cell repertoires in COVID-19. As for the study in general: COVID-19 samples, acute and convalescent, were from the United States, Italy and Spain.

This clone was detected a few times. Looked up from germline, CDR1 is SGHTA and CDR2 is FQGNSA. V lost 3 bases to trimming and J lost 1 base, with 9 bases between them. There are 14 residues in the CDR3. Source study methods: How many nucleated cells were present was estimated from reference gene primer amplification. The table came from immunoSEQ multiplex PCR; TCRdb's copy has only in-frame clones and leaves some out. That table furnishes V, J and clone size, whereas the DNA furnished D and trimming. The sample consists of around 22,000 clones, 75% to 90% of them appearing once. The chain couples TRBV7-2 to TRBJ1-1; tentatively, D is TRBD1 (5 bases). The sequenced material came from peripheral blood. The receptor's source is a human donor with active COVID-19. The donor label of this sample is uncertain. The CDR3 DNA reads as TGTGCCAGCAGCTTTATAGGACAGAACACTGAAGCTTTCTTT. The encoded protein is CASSFIGQNTEAFF.